This note documents a single T cell receptor (beta chain) sequence. As yet, its antigen is unknown. Donors were drawn from the roughly 120-subject validation cohort, separate from the roughly 670-subject first cohort. TCRdb keeps only in-frame clones here, not all; method: immunoSEQ multiplex PCR. The table records around 230,000 clones, about 86% of them present only once. The data belong to a study of cytomegalovirus exposure and HLA in healthy donors. Study-wide findings and caveats: Generally TCR sequences proved uncommon, though certain public TCRs appeared in numerous donors.

This CDR3 region has 14 residues. V shed 7 bases and J 1 base; nucleotides not matched to a gene: 3. The V gene's germline CDR1 is MNHNY and CDR2 SVGAGI (reference sequence). This receptor was identified in a woman younger than 45 in good health and CMV-seropositive. The chain uses TRBV6-6 and TRBJ1-3; 8 nucleotides match TRBD1. Sequencing used PBMCs. The CDR3 nucleotides read TGTGCCAGCAAAAGGACAGGGTCTGGAAACACCATATATTTT. Residues: CASKRTGSGNTIYF.